Listed here is a single TCR beta chain. No antigen is known for it. This sample was taken from a study of cytomegalovirus exposure and HLA in healthy donors. Study conclusions and caveats: Some public TCRs appeared in many individuals, while most sequences were rare.

The data were produced by immunoSEQ multiplex PCR, yet TCRdb's version contains in-frame clones alone and is incomplete. Altogether about 120,000 clones are present, approximately 85% being singletons, with the ten largest covering nearly 5%. V was trimmed by 8 bases and J by 0 bases, leaving 17 bases between them. Germline V gene lookup returns CDR1 GTSNPN and CDR2 SVGIG (reference sequence). The CDR3 runs to 15 residues. This sequence originates from a young man in good health and CMV-seronegative. The chain joins TRBV30 to TRBJ1-3, with TRBD1 as a possible D gene (6 bases). Sequencing was performed on PBMCs. CDR3 nucleotide sequence: TGTGCCGGGGGGGGCAGGGGTCTCTCTGGAAACACCATATATTTT. It encodes CAGGGRGLSGNTIYF.